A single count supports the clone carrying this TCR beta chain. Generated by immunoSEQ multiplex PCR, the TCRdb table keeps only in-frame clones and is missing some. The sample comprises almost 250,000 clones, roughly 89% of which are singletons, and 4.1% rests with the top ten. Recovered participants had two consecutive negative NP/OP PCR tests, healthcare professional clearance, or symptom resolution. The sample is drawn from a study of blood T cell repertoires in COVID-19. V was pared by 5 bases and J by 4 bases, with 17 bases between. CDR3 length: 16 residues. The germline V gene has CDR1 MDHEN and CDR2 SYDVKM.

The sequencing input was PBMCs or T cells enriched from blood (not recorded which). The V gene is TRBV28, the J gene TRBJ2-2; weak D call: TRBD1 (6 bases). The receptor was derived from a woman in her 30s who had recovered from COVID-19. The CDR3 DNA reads TGTGCCAGCAGTAAAGGGGACACCAGGGGCACCGGGGAGCTGTTTTTT. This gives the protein CASSKGDTRGTGELFF. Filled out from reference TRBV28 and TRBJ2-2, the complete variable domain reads DVKVTQSSRYLVKRTGEKVFLECVQDMDHENMFWYRQDPGLGLRLIYFSYDVKMKEKGDIPEGYSVSREKKERFSLILESASTNQTSMYLCASSKGDTRGTGELFFGEGSRLTVL.